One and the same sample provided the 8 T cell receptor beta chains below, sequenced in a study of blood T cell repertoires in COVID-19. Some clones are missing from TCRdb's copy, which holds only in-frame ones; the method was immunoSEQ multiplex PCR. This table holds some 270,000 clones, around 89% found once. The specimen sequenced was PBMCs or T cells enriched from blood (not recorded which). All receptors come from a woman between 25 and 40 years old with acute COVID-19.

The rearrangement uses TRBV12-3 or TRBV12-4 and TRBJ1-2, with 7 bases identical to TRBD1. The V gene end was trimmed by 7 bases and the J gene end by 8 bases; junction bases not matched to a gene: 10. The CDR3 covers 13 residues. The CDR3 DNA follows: TGTGCCAGCACCCTAGTAGGGGGCGCGGGCTACACCTTC. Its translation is CASTLVGGAGYTF.

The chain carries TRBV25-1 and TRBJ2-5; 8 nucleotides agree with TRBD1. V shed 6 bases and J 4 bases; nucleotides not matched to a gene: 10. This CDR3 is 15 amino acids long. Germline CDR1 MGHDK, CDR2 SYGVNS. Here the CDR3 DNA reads TGTGCCAGCAGGGACGGCAGGGGGCTTCGAGAGACCCAGTACTTC. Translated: CASRDGRGLRETQYF. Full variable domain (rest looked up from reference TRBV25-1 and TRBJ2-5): EADIYQTPRYLVIGTGKKITLECSQTMGHDKMYWYQQDPGMELHLIHYSYGVNSTEKGDLSSESTVSRIRTEHFPLTLESARPSHTSQYLCASRDGRGLRETQYFGPGTRLLVL.

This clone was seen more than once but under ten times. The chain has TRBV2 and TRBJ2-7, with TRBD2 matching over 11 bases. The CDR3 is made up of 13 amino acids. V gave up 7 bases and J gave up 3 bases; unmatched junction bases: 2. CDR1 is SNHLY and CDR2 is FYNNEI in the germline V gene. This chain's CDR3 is CASTTSGSYEQYF. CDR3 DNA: TGTGCCAGCACCACTAGCGGGAGCTACGAGCAGTACTTC.

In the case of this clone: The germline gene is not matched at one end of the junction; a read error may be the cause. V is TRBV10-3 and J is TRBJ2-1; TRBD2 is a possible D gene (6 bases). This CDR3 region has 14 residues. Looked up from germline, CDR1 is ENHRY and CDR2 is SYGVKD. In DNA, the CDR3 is TGTGCCAGCGTAAACGGGACTTCCTCCAATGAGCAGTTCTTC. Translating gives CASVNGTSSNEQFF.

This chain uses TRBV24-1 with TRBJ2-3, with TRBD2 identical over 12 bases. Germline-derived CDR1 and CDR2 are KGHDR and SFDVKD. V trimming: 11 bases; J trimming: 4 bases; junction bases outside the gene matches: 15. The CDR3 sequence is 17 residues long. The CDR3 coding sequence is TGTGCCAGATCCCCCCGATCTAGCGGGAGGGCCGCAGATACGCAGTATTTT. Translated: CARSPRSSGRAADTQYF.

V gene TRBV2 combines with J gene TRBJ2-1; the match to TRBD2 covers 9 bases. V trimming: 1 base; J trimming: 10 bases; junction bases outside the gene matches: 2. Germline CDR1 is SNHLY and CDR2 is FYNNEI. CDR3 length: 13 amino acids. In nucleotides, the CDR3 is TGTGCCAGCAGTGAAGTTCTAGCGGGGGAGCAGTTCTTC. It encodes CASSEVLAGEQFF. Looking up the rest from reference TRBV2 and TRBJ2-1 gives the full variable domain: EPEVTQTPSHQVTQMGQEVILRCVPISNHLYFYWYRQILGQKVEFLVSFYNNEISEKSEIFDDQFSVERPDGSNFTLKIRSTKLEDSAMYFCASSEVLAGEQFFGPGTRLTVL.

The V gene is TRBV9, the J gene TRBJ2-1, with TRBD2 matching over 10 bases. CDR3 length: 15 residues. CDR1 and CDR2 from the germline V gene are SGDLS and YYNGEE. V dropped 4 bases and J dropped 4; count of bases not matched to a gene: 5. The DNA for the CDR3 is TGTGCCAGCAGCCCCCGGACTAGCGGATACAATGAGCAGTTCTTC. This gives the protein CASSPRTSGYNEQFF.

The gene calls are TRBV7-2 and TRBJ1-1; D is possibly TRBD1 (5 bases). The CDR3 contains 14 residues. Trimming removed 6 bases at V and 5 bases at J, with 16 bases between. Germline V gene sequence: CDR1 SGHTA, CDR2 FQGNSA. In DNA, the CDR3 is TGTGCCAGCAGTCAGACGGCAGGGCTAACTGAAGCTTTCTTT. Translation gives CASSQTAGLTEAFF. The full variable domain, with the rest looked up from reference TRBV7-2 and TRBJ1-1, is GAGVSQSPSNKVTEKGKDVELRCDPISGHTALYWYRQSLGQGLEFLIYFQGNSAPDKSGLPSDRFSAERTGGSVSTLTIQRTQQEDSAVYLCASSQTAGLTEAFFGQGTRLTVV.